These 14 T cell receptor beta chains were all obtained from the same sample, sequenced in a study of blood T cell repertoires in COVID-19. Method: immunoSEQ multiplex PCR; TCRdb's copy keeps in-frame clones and lacks some. This table has hundreds of thousands of clones, roughly 85% appearing once. Sequenced material: PBMCs or T cells enriched from blood (not recorded which). All receptors come from a woman aged 18-29 years with acute COVID-19.

This clone showed up just once. V and J are TRBV7-9 and TRBJ2-2, with 13 bases that match TRBD2. Trimming at V came to 5 bases and at J to 7 bases, leaving 4 bases not matched to a gene. This CDR3 comprises 15 residues. From germline, CDR1 is SEHNR and CDR2 FQNEAQ (reference sequence). The CDR3 loop is CASSRLAGGIGELFF. DNA of the CDR3: TGTGCCAGCAGCCGACTAGCGGGGGGTATCGGGGAGCTGTTTTTT.

Details on this clone: No DNA is shown, since the ends of the CDR3 on it are uncertain; the CDR3 is the one TCRdb lists. This sequence joins TRBV5-1 and TRBJ1-2; the DNA was not used to check the table's D call, TRBD1. The CDR3 is 13 residues long, counting both termini. Per germline, CDR1 SGHRS and CDR2 YFSETQ. The CDR3 region is CASSLVGQGARAF.

This rearrangement joins TRBV6-1 to TRBJ2-7; D is possibly TRBD1 (5 bases). The germline CDR1 and CDR2 sequences are MNHNS and SASEGT. The CDR3 totals 13 residues. V shed 2 bases and J shed 7 bases, with 12 bases lying between them. The CDR3 spells CASSERRGREQYF. The DNA for the CDR3 is TGTGCCAGCAGTGAACGTAGGGGCCGGGAGCAGTACTTC.

This clone was seen many times. The chain has TRBV3-1 (or the pseudogene TRBV3-2) and TRBJ1-1; 7 bases fit TRBD1. Germline values: CDR1 LGHDT, CDR2 YNNKEL (reference sequence). V shed 4 bases and J 7 bases; nucleotides not matched to a gene: 3. The CDR3 has 12 residues. The CDR3 coding sequence is TGTGCCAGCAGCCGGGACAGATATGAAGCTTTCTTT. Translation: CASSRDRYEAFF.

The chain has TRBV9 and TRBJ1-5, with TRBD1 as a possible D gene (5 bases). The CDR3 is 14 residues long. Germline CDR1 is SGDLS and CDR2 is YYNGEE. Deletions cut 4 bases from V and 6 bases from J, with 14 bases between. In nucleotides, the CDR3 is TGTGCCAGCAGCCCCCAGGCAGGGATTCAGCCCCAGCATTTT. Translation gives CASSPQAGIQPQHF.

The chain joins TRBV4-2 to TRBJ2-3; TRBD2 matches at 11 bases. V dropped 2 bases and J dropped 2; count of bases not matched to a gene: 9. Per germline, CDR1 LGHNA and CDR2 YNFKEQ. This CDR3 has 18 amino acids. The CDR3 coding sequence is TGTGCCAGCAGCCAAATTACAACGACTAGCGGGACCACAGATACGCAGTATTTT. Protein product: CASSQITTTSGTTDTQYF.

The rearrangement joins TRBV6-5 to TRBJ1-3, with D perhaps TRBD1 (6 bases). CDR1 is MNHEY and CDR2 is SVGAGI in the germline V gene. This CDR3 comprises 12 residues. Trimming removed 7 bases from V and 3 bases from J, with 7 bases in between. The CDR3 here is CASKGDGNTIYF. CDR3 nucleotide sequence: TGTGCCAGCAAGGGGGATGGAAACACCATATATTTT.

V usage is TRBV5-6 and J usage is TRBJ2-7; 7 nucleotides align to TRBD1. Germline V gene sequence: CDR1 SGHDT, CDR2 YYEEEE. The CDR3 consists of 13 residues. V lost 5 bases, J lost 2 bases, and 4 bases stayed unmatched. The CDR3 protein is CASSQQGTYEQYF. CDR3 nucleotide sequence: TGTGCCAGCAGTCAACAGGGGACCTACGAGCAGTACTTC.

The gene calls are TRBV10-3 and TRBJ2-5; D perhaps matches TRBD2 (6 bases). The CDR3 sequence is 14 residues long. V was shortened by 4 bases and J by 0 bases, with 9 bases between the two germline ends. CDR1 is ENHRY and CDR2 is SYGVKD in the germline V gene. The CDR3 DNA reads TGTGCCATCAGTGGCACTAGCCACCAAGAGACCCAGTACTTC. This sequence encodes CAISGTSHQETQYF.

This sequence joins TRBV5-4 and TRBJ2-1, with D maybe TRBD1 (5 bases). Between the trimmed V and J ends, which lost 1 base and 6 bases, there was a span of 14 bases. The germline gives CDR1 SGHNT, CDR2 YYREEE (reference sequence). There are 15 residues in the CDR3. Here the CDR3 DNA reads TGTGCCAGCAGCTTGAGTACAGGCAGGGTCAATGAGCAGTTCTTC. Amino acids: CASSLSTGRVNEQFF.

V and J are TRBV11-1 and TRBJ2-7, with D unclear. V was clipped by 3 bases and J by 7 bases, with 16 bases between them. CDR1 is SGHAT, CDR2 FQDESV, per germline (reference sequence). The CDR3 extends over 14 amino acids. The CDR3 coding sequence is TGTGCCAGCAGCTTGTTGGGCAGGTCTAAGGAGCAGTACTTC. Translating it yields CASSLLGRSKEQYF.

The rearrangement joins TRBV12-2 to TRBJ2-1; the table's D call, TRBD2, has no DNA check behind it. TRBV12-2 is a documented pseudogene. The CDR3 loop spans 17 amino acids. CDR3 sequence: CASRLTRWREGPGEQFF. CDR3 sequence (DNA): TGTGCAAGTCGCTTGACTAGGTGGCGGGAGGGCCCTGGGGAGCAGTTCTTC.

The V gene is TRBV20-1, the J gene TRBJ2-7, with D unresolved. The CDR3 spans 12 residues. CDR1 DFQATT and CDR2 SNEGSKA come from the germline V gene (reference sequence). V shed 3 bases and J shed 9 bases, with 15 bases lying between them. In DNA, the CDR3 is TGCAGTGCTAGTAGGTCCGGAGAAGGGCAGTACTTC. This gives the protein CSASRSGEGQYF.

The rearrangement uses TRBV9 and TRBJ2-1; 9 bases line up with TRBD2. Trimming cost V 0 bases and J 1 base; bases outside gene matches: 5. This CDR3 spans 17 amino acids. Germline values: CDR1 SGDLS, CDR2 YYNGEE. Here the CDR3 reads CASSVELAGTSYNEQFF. The CDR3 DNA reads as TGTGCCAGCAGCGTAGAACTAGCGGGCACATCCTACAATGAGCAGTTCTTC.